The TCR beta chain under discussion was sequenced for a study of T cells in Graves' hyperthyroidism and ophthalmopathy. Study information: The initial diagnosis was the point when peripheral blood was collected, ahead of any treatment.

Amplification targeted TCR beta CDR3 regions from RNA transcripts. The HTBI primer set drove a first-round RT-PCR of the TCR CDR3. MiXCR, applied by TCRdb to the multiplex PCR reads, yields one record per CDR3 protein. Counted here are about 720,000 distinct CDR3 sequences, roughly 15% occurring once; the ten biggest clones make up approximately 8%. V lost 5 bases and J lost 8, with 19 bases in between. This CDR3 has 15 amino acids. The germline gives CDR1 SEHNR, CDR2 FQNEAQ (reference sequence). Criteria for exclusion of patients were uncontrolled infection, other autoimmune disease, pregnancy or lactation. Diagnostic assessment was based on clinical symptoms, serum thyroxine and TRAb, thyroid ultrasound and orbital computed tomography.

Sequencing was performed on blood. The chain employs TRBV7-9 and TRBJ2-1; weak D call: TRBD2 (5 bases). The receptor's source is a man younger than 30 with Graves' hyperthyroidism. The CDR3 region is CASSPAGEGWDEQFF. The CDR3 DNA follows: TGTGCCAGCAGCCCAGCCGGAGAGGGCTGGGATGAGCAGTTCTTC.